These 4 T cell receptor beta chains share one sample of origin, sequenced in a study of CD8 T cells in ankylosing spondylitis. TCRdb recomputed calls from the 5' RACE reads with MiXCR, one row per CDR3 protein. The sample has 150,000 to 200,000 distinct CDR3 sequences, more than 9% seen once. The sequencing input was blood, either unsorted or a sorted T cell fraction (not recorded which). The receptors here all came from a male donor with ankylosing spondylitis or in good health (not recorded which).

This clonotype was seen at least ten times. The CDR3 DNA is TGTGCCCTAAGACAGGGGCCCACCGGGGAGCTGTTTTTT. Encoded protein: CALRQGPTGELFF. This rearrangement joins TRBV10-3 to TRBJ2-2; 8 bases are shared with TRBD1. Germline loops: CDR1 ENHRY, CDR2 SYGVKD. The CDR3 is made up of 13 amino acids. V shed 11 bases and J 4 bases; nucleotides not matched to a gene: 6.

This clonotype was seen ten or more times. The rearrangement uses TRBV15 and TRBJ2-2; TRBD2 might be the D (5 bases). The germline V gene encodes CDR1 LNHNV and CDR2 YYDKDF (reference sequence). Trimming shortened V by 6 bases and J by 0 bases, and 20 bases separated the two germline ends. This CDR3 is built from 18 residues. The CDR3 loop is CATSYGYGSGANTGELFF. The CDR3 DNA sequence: TGTGCCACCAGTTATGGGTATGGGAGCGGAGCGAACACCGGGGAGCTGTTTTTT.

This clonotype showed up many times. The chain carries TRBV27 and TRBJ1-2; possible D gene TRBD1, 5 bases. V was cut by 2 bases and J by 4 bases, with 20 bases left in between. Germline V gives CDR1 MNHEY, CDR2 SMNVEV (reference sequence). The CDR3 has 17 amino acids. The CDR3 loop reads CASSLMGVVSGAYGYTF. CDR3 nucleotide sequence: TGTGCCAGCAGTTTAATGGGGGTTGTGAGTGGTGCCTATGGCTACACCTTC.

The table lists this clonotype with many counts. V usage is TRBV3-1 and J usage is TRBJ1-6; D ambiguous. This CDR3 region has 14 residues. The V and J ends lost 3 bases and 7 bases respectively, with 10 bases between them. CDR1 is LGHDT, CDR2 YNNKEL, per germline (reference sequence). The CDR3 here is CASSQGAGNSPLHF. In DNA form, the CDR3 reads TGTGCCAGCAGCCAGGGAGCCGGGAATTCACCCCTCCACTTT. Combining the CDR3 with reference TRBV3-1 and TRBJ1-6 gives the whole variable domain DTAVSQTPKYLVTQMGNDKSIKCEQNLGHDTMYWYKQDSKKFLKIMFSYNNKELIINETVPNRFSPKSPDKAHLNLHINSLELGDSAVYFCASSQGAGNSPLHFGNGTRLTVT.